One and the same sample provided the 9 T cell receptor beta chains below, sequenced in a study of shared clonotypes between healthy human individuals (dated by TCRdb to 2020 to 2022). The library was produced with the immunoSEQ multiplex PCR assay. Sourced from immuneACCESS, this table was stored by TCRdb with only in-frame sequences that have V and J called. A share of the clones is absent; for the studies checked, an unresolved V gene accounts for under half, and the remainder has no known explanation. Present in this sample are millions of clones, around nine tenths of which were seen just once. Jointly, the top ten make up roughly 0.13% of the sample. The source material was naive CD4+ T cells sorted from blood. The cell subset or site label here, explained by the study, means: CD45RA+ positively selected. The receptors originated from a man aged 18 to 29 in good health.

The V and J genes are TRBV27 and TRBJ2-5; D uncertain. The V and J ends lost 2 bases and 10 bases respectively, with 17 bases between them. The V gene's germline CDR1 is MNHEY and CDR2 SMNVEV (reference sequence). The CDR3 consists of 14 residues. CDR3: CASSLLADKIIQYF. The DNA for the CDR3 is TGTGCCAGCAGTTTACTCGCAGACAAGATTATCCAGTACTTC.

This clone was counted once. The chain recombines TRBV18 with TRBJ1-6; 7 positions match TRBD1. V shed 5 bases, J shed 7 bases, and the junction held 11 bases outside the gene matches. The germline CDR1 and CDR2 sequences are KGHSH and LQKENI. The CDR3 sequence is 16 residues long. CDR3 coding DNA: TGTGCCAGCTCAGCCACCTTACCGGGACAGAATTCACCCCTCCACTTT. It yields the protein CASSATLPGQNSPLHF. Together with reference TRBV18 and TRBJ1-6, the CDR3 gives the full variable domain: NAGVMQNPRHLVRRRGQEARLRCSPMKGHSHVYWYRQLPEEGLKFMVYLQKENIIDESGMPKERFSAEFPKEGPSILRIQQVVRGDSAAYFCASSATLPGQNSPLHFGNGTRLTVT.

This clone appeared once. J is TRBJ1-1 and V is TRBV19; D not resolved. Germline CDR1 LNHDA, CDR2 SQIVND (reference sequence). This CDR3 has 15 amino acids. V dropped 0 bases and J dropped 0 bases, with 8 bases sitting between them. The CDR3 spells CASSIDRSMNTEAFF. The DNA of the CDR3 is TGTGCCAGTAGTATAGATCGTTCGATGAACACTGAAGCTTTCTTT.

The chain recombines TRBV27 with TRBJ2-3; 14 nucleotides agree with TRBD2. Germline V gene sequence: CDR1 MNHEY, CDR2 SMNVEV (reference sequence). V shed 6 bases and J 4 bases; nucleotides not matched to a gene: 3. The CDR3 runs to 15 residues. In DNA, the CDR3 is TGTGCCAGCAGCTGGGGACTAGCGGGGGCAGATACGCAGTATTTT. Translation: CASSWGLAGADTQYF.

The chain recombines TRBV28 with TRBJ1-5; D perhaps matches TRBD1 (5 bases). This CDR3 region has 14 residues. Germline CDR1 reads MDHEN; CDR2 reads SYDVKM. The V gene lost 6 bases and the J gene lost 3 bases, with 12 bases spanning the gap. The CDR3 here is CASSRDSPNQPQHF. CDR3 DNA sequence: TGTGCCAGCAGCCGAGACAGCCCCAATCAGCCCCAGCATTTT.

The chain recombines TRBV7-8 with TRBJ1-1; unclear D gene. CDR1 SGHVS and CDR2 FQNEAQ come from the germline V gene. The length of the CDR3 is 15 residues. The V gene lost 1 base and the J gene lost 1 base, with 10 bases spanning the gap. The CDR3 coding sequence is TGTGCCAGCAGCTTAGATCAGGCGAAGAACACTGAAGCTTTCTTT. Amino acids: CASSLDQAKNTEAFF.

This chain joins TRBV30 and TRBJ2-3; unclear D gene. The CDR3 contains 13 residues. The germline V gene has CDR1 GTSNPN and CDR2 SVGIG (reference sequence). V lost 4 bases, J lost 0 bases, and 8 bases lay in between. The CDR3 is CAWKSYSTDTQYF. Here the CDR3 DNA reads TGTGCCTGGAAGTCGTATAGCACAGATACGCAGTATTTT.

The rearrangement uses TRBV12-2 and TRBJ1-5. TRBV12-2 is a documented pseudogene. The length of the CDR3 is 14 residues. The CDR3 loop reads CASRAERGGQPQHF. The CDR3, as DNA: TGTGCAAGTCGCGCCGAGCGTGGGGGTCAGCCCCAGCATTTT.

The chain combines TRBV5-1 with TRBJ1-2, with D possibly matching TRBD1 (6 bases). CDR1 is SGHRS and CDR2 is YFSETQ in the germline V gene. The CDR3 runs 14 residues. V gave up 0 bases and J gave up 4 bases, with 10 bases separating them. DNA of the CDR3: TGCGCCAGCAGCTTGGATCTGGGGGCCTATGGCTACACCTTC. Encoded protein: CASSLDLGAYGYTF. The complete variable domain, with remaining parts taken from reference TRBV5-1 and TRBJ1-2, reads KAGVTQTPRYLIKTRGQQVTLSCSPISGHRSVSWYQQTPGQGLQFLFEYFSETQRNKGNFPGRFSGRQFSNSRSEMNVSTLELGDSALYLCASSLDLGAYGYTFGSGTRLTVV.